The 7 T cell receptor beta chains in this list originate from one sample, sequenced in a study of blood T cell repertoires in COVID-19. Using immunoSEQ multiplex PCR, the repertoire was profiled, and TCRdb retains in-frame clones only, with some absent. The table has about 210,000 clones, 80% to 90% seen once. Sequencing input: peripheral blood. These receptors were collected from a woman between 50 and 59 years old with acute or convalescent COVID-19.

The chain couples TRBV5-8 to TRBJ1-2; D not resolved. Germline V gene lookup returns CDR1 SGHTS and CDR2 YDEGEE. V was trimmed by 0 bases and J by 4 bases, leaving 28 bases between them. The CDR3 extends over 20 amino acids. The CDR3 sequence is CASSLDSGVPPSASVYGYTF. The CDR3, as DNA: TGTGCCAGCAGCTTGGACAGCGGGGTCCCGCCCTCCGCGAGCGTCTATGGCTACACCTTC.

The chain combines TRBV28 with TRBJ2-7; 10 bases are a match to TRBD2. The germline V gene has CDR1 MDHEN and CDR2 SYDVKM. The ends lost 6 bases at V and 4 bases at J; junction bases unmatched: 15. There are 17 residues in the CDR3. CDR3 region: CASSSISLAGADYEQYF. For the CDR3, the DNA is TGTGCCAGCAGCTCTATTTCTCTAGCGGGGGCCGATTACGAGCAGTACTTC.

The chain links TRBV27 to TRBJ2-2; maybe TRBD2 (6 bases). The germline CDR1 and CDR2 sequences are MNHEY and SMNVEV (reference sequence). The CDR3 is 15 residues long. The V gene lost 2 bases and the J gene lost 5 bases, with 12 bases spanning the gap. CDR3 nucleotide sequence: TGTGCCAGCAGTTTAAACGGGAGAGGAACCGGGGAGCTGTTTTTT. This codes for CASSLNGRGTGELFF.

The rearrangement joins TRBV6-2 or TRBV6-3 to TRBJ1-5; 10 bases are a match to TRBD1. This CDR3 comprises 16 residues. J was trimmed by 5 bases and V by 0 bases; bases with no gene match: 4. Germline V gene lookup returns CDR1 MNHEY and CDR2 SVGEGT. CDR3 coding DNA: TGTGCCAGCAGTTACTCGGGACAGGGGATTGATCAGCCCCAGCATTTT. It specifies CASSYSGQGIDQPQHF.

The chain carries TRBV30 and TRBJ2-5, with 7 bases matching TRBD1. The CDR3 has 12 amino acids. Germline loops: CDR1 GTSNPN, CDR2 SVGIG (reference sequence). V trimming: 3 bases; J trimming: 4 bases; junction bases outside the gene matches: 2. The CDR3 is CAWRAGGETQYF. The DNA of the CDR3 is TGTGCCTGGAGGGCAGGGGGAGAGACCCAGTACTTC. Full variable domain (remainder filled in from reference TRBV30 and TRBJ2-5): SQTIHQWPATLVQPVGSPLSLECTVEGTSNPNLYWYRQAAGRGLQLLFYSVGIGQISSEVPQNLSASRPQDRQFILSSKKLLLSDSGFYLCAWRAGGETQYFGPGTRLLVL.

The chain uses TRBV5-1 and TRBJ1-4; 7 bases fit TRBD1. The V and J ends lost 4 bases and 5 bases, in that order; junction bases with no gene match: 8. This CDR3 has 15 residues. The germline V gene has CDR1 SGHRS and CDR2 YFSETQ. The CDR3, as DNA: TGCGCCAGCAGCCTAGGACAGGCCATAAATGAAAAACTGTTTTTT. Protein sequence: CASSLGQAINEKLFF.

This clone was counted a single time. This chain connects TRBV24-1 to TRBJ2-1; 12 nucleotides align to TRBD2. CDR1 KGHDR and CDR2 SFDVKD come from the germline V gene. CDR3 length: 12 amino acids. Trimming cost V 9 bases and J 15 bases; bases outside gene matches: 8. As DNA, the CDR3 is TGTGCCACCGTGGGACTAGCGGGCCCTTGGTTCTTC. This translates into CATVGLAGPWFF.